The 20 T cell receptor beta chains given below trace back to one sample, sequenced in a study of T cells in Graves' hyperthyroidism and ophthalmopathy. Amplified TCR beta CDR3 regions came from RNA transcripts. First-round RT-PCR with HTBI primers amplified the TCR CDR3 region. TCRdb independently ran MiXCR on the multiplex PCR reads; one entry per CDR3 protein. Among a few hundred thousand distinct CDR3 sequences, approximately 15% were seen once, and the ten largest hold about 3.5%. Specimen: blood. These receptors were collected from a woman aged 40-49 years with Graves' ophthalmopathy.

This clonotype was counted at least ten times. The CDR3 sequence is CASSHSSRTLIAFF. The CDR3 DNA reads as TGTGCCAGCAGCCATTCGTCTCGGACGCTAATAGCTTTCTTT. The chain couples TRBV3-1 to TRBJ1-1; no reliable D call. The CDR3 totals 14 residues. V lost 3 bases to trimming and J lost 10 bases, with 18 bases between them. CDR1 and CDR2 (germline): LGHDT, YNNKEL (reference sequence).

This clonotype was found many times. V is TRBV7-3 and J is TRBJ2-2; no definite D call. Deletions cut 2 bases from V and 4 bases from J, with 11 bases between. Per the germline V gene, CDR1 is SGHTA and CDR2 is FQGTGA. The CDR3 totals 15 residues. The CDR3 DNA reads as TGTGCCAGCAGCTTAGCAGGAATCGGCACCGGGGAGCTGTTTTTT. Its translation is CASSLAGIGTGELFF.

Many counts were recorded for this clonotype. The V gene is TRBV28, the J gene TRBJ2-7; D not resolved. Trimming shortened V by 6 bases and J by 7 bases, and 10 bases separated the two germline ends. This CDR3 is 11 amino acids long. Looked up from germline, CDR1 is MDHEN and CDR2 is SYDVKM. The CDR3, as DNA: TGTGCCAGCAGCACTGGACGAGAGCAGTACTTC. It specifies CASSTGREQYF.

This clonotype was picked up a small number of times. The V gene is TRBV6-1, the J gene TRBJ1-6; no firm D call. CDR3 length: 14 amino acids. The V end lost 2 bases, the J end lost 6 bases, and 8 bases lay between the germline ends. Germline CDR1 reads MNHNS; CDR2 reads SASEGT. Here the CDR3 reads CASSETPLNSPLHF. In DNA, the CDR3 is TGTGCCAGCAGTGAAACGCCACTTAATTCACCCCTCCACTTT.

The gene calls are TRBV6-1 and TRBJ2-3; 14 bases agree with TRBD2. Germline V CDR1 and CDR2: MNHNS, SASEGT. This CDR3 has 16 residues. Trimming removed 6 bases from V and 6 bases from J; junction bases left unmatched: 8. The CDR3 coding sequence is TGTGCCAGCAGGCCCGGGACTAGCGGGAGTTTGGATACGCAGTATTTT. This translates into CASRPGTSGSLDTQYF.

This clonotype occurred many times. The chain has TRBV28 and TRBJ2-3, with 14 nucleotides matching TRBD2. Trimming cost V 6 bases and J 3 bases; bases outside gene matches: 14. This CDR3 has 19 residues. Germline assignment: CDR1 MDHEN and CDR2 SYDVKM. The CDR3 region has the DNA TGTGCCAGCAGACCCCCGGGACTAGCGGGAGTAGGGACGACAGATACGCAGTATTTT. This gives the protein CASRPPGLAGVGTTDTQYF.

In its sample, this clonotype was seen many times. The chain combines TRBV7-2 with TRBJ2-3, with D possibly being TRBD1 or TRBD2 (6 bases each). The V end lost 2 bases, the J end lost 5 bases, and 11 bases lay between the germline ends. Per germline, CDR1 SGHTA and CDR2 FQGNSA. The CDR3 length is 14 residues. CDR3: CASSLRGAEDTQYF. In DNA, the CDR3 is TGTGCCAGCAGCTTAAGGGGGGCCGAAGATACGCAGTATTTT.

Many counts were recorded for this clonotype. The gene calls are TRBV5-1 and TRBJ2-3; D may be TRBD1 (5 bases). V lost 4 bases and J 0 bases, leaving 12 bases between the germline ends. The germline CDR1 and CDR2 sequences are SGHRS and YFSETQ. The CDR3 runs to 15 residues. The CDR3 protein is CASSADKVSTDTQYF. The CDR3, as DNA: TGCGCCAGCAGCGCGGACAAAGTAAGCACAGATACGCAGTATTTT.

Note on this clonotype: The junction departs from the called germline gene at one end, perhaps through a read error. The V call is TRBV7-7, the J call TRBJ2-5, with 9 bases aligning to TRBD1. The CDR3 spans 16 residues. Germline V gene sequence: CDR1 SSHAT, CDR2 FNYEAQ (reference sequence). CDR3 in amino acids: CASSLAGTGLQETQYF. In DNA, the CDR3 is TGTGCTAGCAGCTTAGCCGGGACAGGGTTACAAGAGACCCAGTACTTC.

Concerning this clonotype itself: A much larger clone sits a single nucleotide away, making a read error possible. The rearrangement joins TRBV6-1 to TRBJ1-5; possible D gene TRBD1, 5 bases. Germline V lookup: CDR1 MNHNS, CDR2 SASEGT. The CDR3 runs to 13 residues. The CDR3 sequence is CASSRTSNQPRHF. DNA of the CDR3: TGTGCCAGCAGCCGGACAAGCAATCAGCCCCGGCATTTT.

This clonotype turned up a few times. The V call is TRBV2, the J call TRBJ2-3; D remains ambiguous. The CDR3 extends over 13 amino acids. Per the germline V gene, CDR1 is SNHLY and CDR2 is FYNNEI. V was pared by 6 bases and J by 2 bases, with 9 bases between. The CDR3 DNA is TGTGCCAGCAGGGCCCCACCCACAGATACGCAGTATTTT. It translates to CASRAPPTDTQYF.

This clonotype was seen once. The chain is built from TRBV11-2 and TRBJ2-7, with 8 bases lining up with TRBD2. The trim removed 4 bases at V and 5 bases at J, leaving 10 bases unmatched. The CDR3 runs 15 residues. Germline CDR1 is SGHAT and CDR2 is FQNNGV. CDR3 region: CASSSPGLGTDEQYF. For the CDR3, the DNA is TGTGCCAGCAGCTCACCGGGACTAGGAACTGACGAGCAGTACTTC.

This clonotype was counted at least ten times. The rearrangement joins TRBV6-1 to TRBJ2-3; the D is unclear. Germline CDR1 and CDR2: MNHNS and SASEGT. The CDR3 contains 12 residues. V was trimmed by 1 base and J by 6 bases, leaving 5 bases between them. The CDR3 DNA is TGTGCCAGCAGTGAAGTTTCGGATACGCAGTATTTT. Residues: CASSEVSDTQYF.

In its sample, this clonotype ranks as medium-sized (0.01 to 0.1%). CDR3 coding DNA: TGTGCCAGCACCGCTGGGACAGGACAAGAGACCCAGTACTTC. It is translated as CASTAGTGQETQYF. V gene TRBV2 combines with J gene TRBJ2-5; 8 bases line up with TRBD1. The trim removed 7 bases at V and 2 bases at J, leaving 6 bases unmatched. From germline, CDR1 is SNHLY and CDR2 FYNNEI. The CDR3 is made up of 14 amino acids.

The rearrangement uses TRBV20-1 and TRBJ2-7; D uncertain. In germline, CDR1 is DFQATT, CDR2 SNEGSKA (reference sequence). Trimming pared 4 bases from V and 0 bases from J, leaving 7 bases between. CDR3 length: 12 residues. The CDR3 protein is CSATESSYEQYF. The DNA for the CDR3 is TGCAGTGCTACGGAGAGCTCCTACGAGCAGTACTTC.

This clonotype showed up many times. The chain has TRBV4-1 and TRBJ2-5; D unclear. This CDR3 contains 12 residues. Germline V lookup: CDR1 MGHRA, CDR2 YSYEKL. V was shortened by 1 base and J by 8 bases, with 8 bases between the two germline ends. The CDR3 DNA follows: TGCGCCAGCAGCCAAGGGGCAGGAACCCAGTACTTC. Its translation: CASSQGAGTQYF.

This clonotype came up a few times. This sequence joins TRBV6-1 and TRBJ2-7, with D possibly TRBD2 on 6 matching bases. The CDR3 is 14 amino acids. Trimming took off 1 base at V and 4 bases at J, with 11 bases between the two ends. Looked up from germline, CDR1 is MNHNS and CDR2 is SASEGT. DNA of the CDR3: TGTGCCAGCAGTGAAGTCGCAGCGGGTTACGAGCAGTACTTC. This encodes CASSEVAAGYEQYF.

A remark on this clonotype: Germline and junction disagree at one end, which may indicate a read error. The chain recombines TRBV7-9 with TRBJ2-1, with no clear D. The germline V gene encodes CDR1 SEHNR and CDR2 FQNEAQ (reference sequence). CDR3 size: 14 residues. DNA of the CDR3: TGTGCCAGCAGCGTAAGCGAAACCTACAGTGAGCAGTTCTTC. Encoded protein: CASSVSETYSEQFF. Full variable domain (remainder filled in from reference TRBV7-9 and TRBJ2-1): DTGVSQNPRHKITKRGQNVTFRCDPISEHNRLYWYRQTLGQGPEFLTYFQNEAQLEKSRLLSDRFSAERPKGSFSTLEIQRTEQGDSAMYLCASSVSETYSEQFFGPGTRLTVL.

This clonotype was recorded many times. This rearrangement joins TRBV28 to TRBJ2-7, with 10 positions matching TRBD1. Germline trimming cut 7 bases from V and 5 bases from J; bases unmatched to any gene: 5. Germline CDR1 MDHEN, CDR2 SYDVKM. The CDR3 runs to 13 residues. The CDR3 reads CASTMTGGDEQYF. DNA of the CDR3: TGTGCCAGCACCATGACAGGGGGCGACGAGCAGTACTTC.

CDR3 sequence reads: CARTGVTNEKLFF. CDR3 DNA: TGTGCCAGGACAGGGGTCACTAATGAAAAACTGTTTTTT. J is TRBJ1-4 and V is TRBV12-3 or TRBV12-4, with 8 bases aligning to TRBD1. This CDR3 has 13 residues. J gave up 2 bases and V 9 bases, and 2 bases lay outside the gene matches.